This entry describes one T cell receptor (beta chain). Its antigen is not identified. This entry comes from a study of T cells in localized non-small cell lung cancer. Study conclusions and caveats: Adjacent lung held a median 57 of the top 100 tumor clones.

Germline V gene data show CDR1 as MNHEY and CDR2 as SMNVEV (reference sequence). The CDR3 runs to 10 residues. Deletions cut 5 bases from V and 11 bases from J, with 9 bases between. Clones were sequenced by immunoSEQ multiplex PCR, and TCRdb holds only the in-frame ones, with some missing. Here the sample spans around 25,000 clones, roughly nine tenths being singletons. The chain has TRBV27 and TRBJ1-1, with D possibly TRBD1 on 5 matching bases. The sample in question was peripheral blood, obtained before any cancer treatment. This receptor was obtained from a man between 40 and 70 years old with stage III squamous cell lung carcinoma. In nucleotides, the CDR3 is TGTGCCAGCAGTCAAGGGGTGGCTTTCTTT. The encoded protein is CASSQGVAFF.